Following are 17 T cell receptor beta chains from one sample sequenced in a study of tumor-infiltrating lymphocytes in primary liver carcinoma. The investigators made TCR beta cDNA from about 0.45 ug total RNA, using a constant-region primer. Libraries covering TCR beta were generated through three nested multiplex PCR rounds (using a slightly modified ARM-PCR). The study ran its first two PCR rounds for roughly 10 cycles each, using TRBV1-TRBV30 forward primers and a C-beta reverse primer. TCRdb redid the calling of the multiplex PCR reads with MiXCR, one entry per CDR3 protein. The sample holds approximately 88,000 distinct CDR3 sequences; less than 70% are singletons and the top ten take 27%. Both RNA and DNA were isolated together from around 20-30 mg of bulk tissue that had not been sorted. Sequenced sample: tumor-adjacent normal liver tissue. The source is a man aged 35 to 55 with primary liver carcinoma and hepatitis B virus infection.

Details on this clonotype: The conserved phenylalanine or tryptophan is not found at the CDR3 terminus, so this likely reflects a read error. V is TRBV11-2 and J is TRBJ2-7; D remains unclear. This CDR3 is 14 amino acids long. Per the germline V gene, CDR1 is SGHAT and CDR2 is FQNNGV. As DNA, the CDR3 is TGTACCAGCAGCTTAACTGACGGAGCCTACGAGCAGTACCTC. Translation gives CTSSLTDGAYEQYL.

As concerns this clonotype: Given a much more abundant clone one base away, this may be a read error. The chain carries TRBV6-5 and TRBJ2-1, with TRBD2 identical over 9 bases. Germline V gene lookup returns CDR1 MNHEY and CDR2 SVGAGI. V lost 9 bases and J lost 4; bases outside the gene matches: 10. CDR3 length: 15 amino acids. The CDR3 DNA is TGTGCCAGGAGAATCGGGACTAGCAGTTACAATGAGCAGTTCTTC. The encoded protein is CARRIGTSSYNEQFF.

Turning to this clonotype: Being one base from a much bigger clone, this may be a read error. This rearrangement joins TRBV7-8 to TRBJ1-4; TRBD1 might be the D (5 bases). There are 14 residues in the CDR3. Per the germline V gene, CDR1 is SGHVS and CDR2 is FQNEAQ. Trimming left V 5 bases short and J 6 bases short, with 13 bases between. The CDR3 sequence is CASSAMGDHEKLFF. The CDR3 coding sequence is TGTGCCAGCAGCGCCATGGGGGATCATGAAAAACTGTTTTTT.

A remark on this clonotype: Lacking the conserved final phenylalanine or tryptophan, this CDR3 likely reflects a read error. V gene TRBV30 combines with J gene TRBJ2-2; D gene unclear. Trimming pared 3 bases from V and 6 bases from J, leaving 8 bases between. CDR1 and CDR2 from the germline V gene are GTSNPN and SVGIG (reference sequence). This CDR3 contains 12 residues. The CDR3 nucleotides read TGTGCCTGGAGGCGTGGGGCCGGGGAGCTGTTTTTG. This translates into CAWRRGAGELFL.

On this clonotype: The junction differs from germline at one of its ends, possibly a read error. The V gene is TRBV12-3 or TRBV12-4, the J gene TRBJ2-1; D gene unclear. This CDR3 is 13 amino acids long. This CDR3 is CTSSLLSYNEQLF. The CDR3 DNA follows: TGTACCAGCAGCCTTCTCTCATACAATGAGCAGCTCTTC.

This chain joins TRBV29-1 and TRBJ2-4, with D maybe TRBD2 (6 bases). The V and J ends lost 3 bases and 13 bases respectively, with 16 bases between them. Germline V gene lookup returns CDR1 SQVTM and CDR2 ANQGSEA. The CDR3 spans 12 residues. In DNA, the CDR3 is TGCAGCGTTGAGGCTAGCGAGGACACCCAGTACTTC. Translation: CSVEASEDTQYF.

A note on this clonotype: This sequence may be a read error, since a much larger clone differs from it by one base. The chain uses TRBV5-4 and TRBJ2-3; TRBD1 matches at 8 bases. This CDR3 has 17 amino acids. The germline V gene encodes CDR1 SGHNT and CDR2 YYREEE (reference sequence). This CDR3 is CASSTKQGVLGTVTQYF. The CDR3 DNA follows: TGTGCCAGCAGCACAAAACAGGGGGTCCTAGGCACAGTTACGCAGTATTTT.

The genes are TRBV11-2 and TRBJ2-1; 8 nucleotides align to TRBD2. Germline V gene lookup returns CDR1 SGHAT and CDR2 FQNNGV. The CDR3 runs 16 residues. The CDR3 sequence is CTISLDIGLAVGEQFF. The CDR3, as DNA: TGTACCATCAGCTTGGATATCGGACTAGCCGTGGGTGAGCAGTTCTTC.

The V gene is TRBV25-1, the J gene TRBJ2-7, with a weak D call TRBD2 (5 bases). The germline CDR1 and CDR2 sequences are MGHDK and SYGVNS. The CDR3 has 17 residues. With 6 bases removed from V and 4 bases from J, the gap between germline ends came to 25 bases. The CDR3 is CASRPDLEGPPGYEQYF. CDR3 bases: TGTGCCAGCAGACCCGATCTAGAGGGCCCCCCGGGGTACGAGCAGTACTTC.

In regard to this clonotype: Since a much larger clone is just one base distant, this may be a read error. The rearrangement joins TRBV4-1 to TRBJ2-2, with a weak D call TRBD2 (5 bases). The CDR3 covers 14 residues. In germline, CDR1 is MGHRA, CDR2 YSYEKL. CDR3 in DNA: TGCGCCAGCAGCCAGAAGGTCTGGACCGGGAAGCTGTTTTTT. Its translation: CASSQKVWTGKLFF.

The chain employs TRBV11-3 and TRBJ1-1, with D uncertain. Germline CDR1 and CDR2: SGHNT and YENEEA. Trimming pared 6 bases from V and 4 bases from J, leaving 9 bases between. This CDR3 is 12 amino acids long. CDR3 nucleotides: TGTGCCAGCAGGGAAGGGAGCACTGAAGCTTTCTTT. Residues: CASREGSTEAFF. The whole variable domain, filled in from reference TRBV11-3 and TRBJ1-1, reads EAGVVQSPRYKIIEKKQPVAFWCNPISGHNTLYWYLQNLGQGPELLIRYENEEAVDDSQLPKDRFSAERLKGVDSTLKIQPAELGDSAVYLCASREGSTEAFFGQGTRLTVV.

A note on this clonotype: At one boundary the junction diverges from the germline segment, which might be a read error. The chain uses TRBV12-3 or TRBV12-4 and TRBJ2-1, with TRBD2 as a possible D gene (6 bases). The length of the CDR3 is 17 residues. CDR3 nucleotide sequence: TGTGCCAGCAGTTCGGTAAATCGGGAGAGGCCCTACATTGAGCAGTTCTTC. It specifies CASSSVNRERPYIEQFF.

This clonotype was found many times. This chain connects TRBV6-2 or TRBV6-3 to TRBJ2-1, with D possibly being TRBD1 (6 bases). Germline CDR1 and CDR2: MNHEY and SVGEGT. Between the trimmed V and J ends, which lost 7 bases and 4 bases, there was a span of 14 bases. CDR3 length: 14 amino acids. CDR3 nucleotides: TGTGCCAGCACGGATGGGGGCGTTTACAATGAGCAGTTCTTC. Residues: CASTDGGVYNEQFF.

This clonotype was counted once. A read error is possible here, since a much larger clone lies one base away. This CDR3 fails to terminate in the conserved phenylalanine or tryptophan, so it likely reflects a read error. The chain combines TRBV10-2 with TRBJ2-2; D unresolved. V dropped 4 bases and J dropped 6 bases, with 3 bases sitting between them. CDR3 length equals 11 residues. The V gene's germline CDR1 is WSHSY and CDR2 SAAADI. The CDR3 bases are TGCGCCAGCAGTGTCGCCGGGGAGCTGTTTTTA. Amino acids: CASSVAGELFL.

About this clonotype: A junction end diverges from the germline sequence, so it may reflect a read error. The chain joins TRBV11-2 to TRBJ2-1, with 7 bases matching TRBD1. Germline CDR1 and CDR2: SGHAT and FQNNGV. This CDR3 comprises 13 residues. DNA of the CDR3: TGTCCCAGCAGCCTAAGCCTGGACAGGGAGCAGTTCTTC. Translated: CPSSLSLDREQFF. Based on the CDR3 plus reference TRBV11-2 and TRBJ2-1, the full variable domain is EAGVAQSPRYKIIEKRQSVAFWCNPISGHATLYWYQQILGQGPKLLIQFQNNGVVDDSQLPKDRFSAERLKGVDSTLKIQPAKLEDSAVYLCPSSLSLDREQFFGPGTRLTVL.

Concerning this clonotype itself: A junction boundary mismatches the germline segment, possibly from a read error. DNA of the CDR3: TGTGCCAGTACCCCCAGGAGACGTGGGTCTAGCGGCGCCTCTGGGGCCAGCGTCCTGACTTTC. It translates to CASTPRRRGSSGASGASVLTF. The chain recombines TRBV6-2 or TRBV6-3 with TRBJ2-6, with TRBD2 matching over 7 bases. The CDR3 consists of 21 residues. Per the germline V gene, CDR1 is MNHEY and CDR2 is SVGEGT.

This chain joins TRBV11-2 and TRBJ2-3; D perhaps matches TRBD2 (6 bases). The germline CDR1 and CDR2 sequences are SGHAT and FQNNGV. V was clipped by 3 bases and J by 2 bases, with 9 bases between them. This CDR3 is 14 amino acids long. CDR3 DNA sequence: TGTGCCAGCAGCTTGGAGGGATACACAGATACGCAGTATTTT. Its protein is CASSLEGYTDTQYF. The entire variable domain, with the rest obtained from reference TRBV11-2 and TRBJ2-3, is as follows: EAGVAQSPRYKIIEKRQSVAFWCNPISGHATLYWYQQILGQGPKLLIQFQNNGVVDDSQLPKDRFSAERLKGVDSTLKIQPAKLEDSAVYLCASSLEGYTDTQYFGPGTRLTVL.